A selection of T cell receptor beta chains follows, all from one sample in a study of T-cell reconstitution after alpha-beta-depleted transplantation in children. TCRdb itself ran the PCR reads through MiXCR, one entry per CDR3 protein. The sample consists of a few hundred thousand distinct CDR3 sequences, over 20% of them appearing once. The source material was PBMCs from the stem cell graft donor, sampled from the stem cell graft. The source of these receptors is a human donor who donated a stem cell graft to a child with acute myeloid leukemia. CDR3s leave out the opening cysteine and the closing phenylalanine or tryptophan. The order of the fields is V gene, J gene, CDR3 protein.

TRBV6-2/TRBV6-3	TRBJ1-2	ASSYSTTAYGYT
TRBV7-9	TRBJ2-4	ASSPPRGSGKNIQY
TRBV12-3/TRBV12-4	TRBJ2-2	ASKGDSNTGELF
TRBV13	TRBJ2-7	ASSLGTGNDEQY
TRBV7-9	TRBJ2-7	ASSTGTSATYEQY
TRBV20-1	TRBJ2-3	SATRLAGVADTQY
TRBV2	TRBJ2-2	ASSEDRVGGGELF
TRBV7-9	TRBJ2-7	ASSLRERRHYEQY
TRBV4-3	TRBJ2-1	ASSHITSGREYEQF
TRBV4-2	TRBJ2-2	ASSQAFGRANTGELF
TRBV12-3/TRBV12-4	TRBJ1-1	ASSLQGENTEAF
TRBV6-5	TRBJ2-1	ASSYVDSREPYYNEQF
TRBV20-1	TRBJ2-4	SASEGFADIQY
TRBV29-1	TRBJ2-7	SVLGTGSLEQY
TRBV20-1	TRBJ2-7	SARDSGSSYEQY
TRBV7-8	TRBJ1-6	ASSLYVRWIENSPLH
TRBV20-1	TRBJ2-1	SVRGGLKEEF
TRBV6-5	TRBJ1-2	ASSYDGNYGYT
TRBV20-1	TRBJ2-3	SARGWNTDTQY
TRBV4-2	TRBJ2-5	ASSHTSGRGETQY
TRBV25-1	TRBJ2-2	ASSDPDRAAGELF
TRBV20-1	TRBJ1-5	SARGTGVQPQH
TRBV29-1	TRBJ2-1	SVEDARSDEQF
TRBV2	TRBJ2-1	ASTGTSGRAGSNEQF
TRBV9	TRBJ2-1	ASTQSYSSYNEQF
TRBV7-8	TRBJ2-6	ASSLGIGGAAGANVLT
TRBV27	TRBJ2-7	ASRPGLAGVEQY
TRBV20-1	TRBJ1-1	SARMGRTMNTEAF
TRBV13	TRBJ2-7	ASTNRGLAASYEQY
TRBV5-1	TRBJ1-1	ASSRTMNTEAF
TRBV12-3/TRBV12-4	TRBJ2-7	ASIPTGSSEQY
TRBV5-6	TRBJ2-7	ASSSGGLSSYEQY
TRBV18	TRBJ2-5	ASSLRGPLQETQY
TRBV5-1	TRBJ1-6	ASSLGDTASPLH
TRBV7-2	TRBJ1-2	ASSLARTTNYGYT
TRBV20-1	TRBJ2-7	SAPVAGGSYEQY
TRBV20-1	TRBJ2-1	SVQGLAGEGTYNEQF
TRBV24-1	TRBJ1-5	ATRQGIADQPQH
TRBV14	TRBJ2-7	ASSRRLAGVGEQY
TRBV12-3/TRBV12-4	TRBJ1-2	ASSNRVGYT
TRBV12-3/TRBV12-4	TRBJ1-1	ASSLWENTEAF
TRBV20-1	TRBJ2-7	SGEGTYEQY
TRBV28	TRBJ2-1	ASSLTLAGSSYNEQF
TRBV4-1	TRBJ1-2	ASSPAGTYGYT
TRBV29-1	TRBJ2-2	SVGGSMTGELF
TRBV6-2/TRBV6-3	TRBJ2-7	ASSRRLEGYEQY